The T cell receptor (beta chain) under discussion was sequenced for a study of beta chain features in type 1 diabetes. TCRB transcripts that were expressed got sequenced, as all of the isolated RNA had been reverse transcribed. The assay was immunoSEQ multiplex PCR, and TCRdb's table has in-frame clones only and misses some. Of hundreds of thousands of clones listed, around 68% are singletons. Germline V gene data show CDR1 as SGHAT and CDR2 as FQNNGV. Trimming pared 0 bases from V and 2 bases from J, leaving 8 bases between. This CDR3 is built from 15 residues. The collection from each donor was one heparinised blood draw averaging about 116 mL.

The sequence was collected from a young man in good health. The chain links TRBV11-2 to TRBJ2-1, with D unresolved. Sequenced input: naive CD4+ T cells from blood. The CDR3 nucleotides are TGTGCCAGCAGCTTAGAGGGGTTCGCCTACAATGAGCAGTTCTTC. Amino acids: CASSLEGFAYNEQFF.